This TCR beta chain is drawn from a study of T cells in Graves' hyperthyroidism and ophthalmopathy. In the case of this clonotype: The antigen is not known.

Template material for amplifying TCR beta CDR3 regions consisted of RNA transcripts. First-round RT-PCR targeting the TCR CDR3 was performed with the HTBI primer set. TCRdb re-called the multiplex PCR reads through MiXCR, storing one row per CDR3 protein. The table records about 350,000 distinct CDR3 sequences, more than 11% of them present only once. Study-level findings and limits: Model-based prediction identified ophthalmopathy a median 6.5 months prior to its onset.

The CDR3 consists of 16 residues. The ends were cut back, 1 base at V and 9 bases at J, with 19 bases in the middle. The clonotype comes from a woman under 40 with Graves' hyperthyroidism. The chain has TRBV12-3 or TRBV12-4 and TRBJ2-1; D could derive from TRBD1 or TRBD2 (5 bases each). The specimen sequenced was blood. CDR3 protein: CASSLGLEWGTGEQFF. The CDR3 coding sequence is TGTGCCAGCAGTTTAGGCCTGGAGTGGGGGACGGGTGAGCAGTTCTTC.